This paragraph covers one T cell receptor beta chain sequence. What it binds is unknown. Using constant-segment primers, 5'RACE produced TCR alpha and TCR beta cDNA libraries carrying sample barcodes and UMIs. TCRdb called the 5' RACE reads again in MiXCR, with one record for every CDR3 protein. The sample lists about 290,000 distinct CDR3 sequences, more than 15% occurring once. The V end was cut by 5 bases, the J end by 6 bases, with 17 bases between. Germline CDR1 SEHNR, CDR2 FQNEAQ (reference sequence). The CDR3 totals 15 residues. This specimen belongs to a study of T-cell memory formation after mild COVID-19. Study observations and caveats: Clones that contracted from day 15 to 85 were balanced CD4/CD8, while later expanders leaned CD4+. A subset of responding clones appeared in pre-infection memory, suggesting cross-reactive memory joined.

The genes are TRBV7-9 and TRBJ2-1, with D unclear. The source is a man aged 18 to 29 who had mild COVID-19 (a few samples of this study predate the infection). Cell type and time point are not known. Sequencing was done on a sample of PBMCs or a T cell subset sorted from them (not recorded which). The CDR3 DNA sequence: TGTGCCAGCAGCGTCCCCGGTCGAGCCAGCAATGAGCAGTTCTTC. This translates into CASSVPGRASNEQFF.